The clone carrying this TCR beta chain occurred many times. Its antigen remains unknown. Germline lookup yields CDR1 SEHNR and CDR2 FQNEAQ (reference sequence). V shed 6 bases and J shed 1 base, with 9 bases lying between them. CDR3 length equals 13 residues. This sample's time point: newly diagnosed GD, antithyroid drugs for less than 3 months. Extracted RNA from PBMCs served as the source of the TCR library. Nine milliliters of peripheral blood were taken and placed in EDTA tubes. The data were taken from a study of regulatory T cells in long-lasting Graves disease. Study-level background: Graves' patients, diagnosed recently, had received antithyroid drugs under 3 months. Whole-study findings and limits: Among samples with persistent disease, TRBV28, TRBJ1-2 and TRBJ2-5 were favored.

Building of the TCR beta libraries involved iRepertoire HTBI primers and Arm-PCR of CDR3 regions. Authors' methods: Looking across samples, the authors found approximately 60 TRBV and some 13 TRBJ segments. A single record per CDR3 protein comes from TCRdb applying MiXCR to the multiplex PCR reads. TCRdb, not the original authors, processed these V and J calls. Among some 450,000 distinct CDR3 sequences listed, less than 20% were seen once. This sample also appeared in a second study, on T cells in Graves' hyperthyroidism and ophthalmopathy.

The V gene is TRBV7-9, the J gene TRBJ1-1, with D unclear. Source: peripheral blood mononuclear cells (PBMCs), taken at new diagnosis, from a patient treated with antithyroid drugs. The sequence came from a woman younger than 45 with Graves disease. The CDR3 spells CASRPRGNTEAFF. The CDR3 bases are TGTGCCAGCAGGCCCCGGGGGAACACTGAAGCTTTCTTT.